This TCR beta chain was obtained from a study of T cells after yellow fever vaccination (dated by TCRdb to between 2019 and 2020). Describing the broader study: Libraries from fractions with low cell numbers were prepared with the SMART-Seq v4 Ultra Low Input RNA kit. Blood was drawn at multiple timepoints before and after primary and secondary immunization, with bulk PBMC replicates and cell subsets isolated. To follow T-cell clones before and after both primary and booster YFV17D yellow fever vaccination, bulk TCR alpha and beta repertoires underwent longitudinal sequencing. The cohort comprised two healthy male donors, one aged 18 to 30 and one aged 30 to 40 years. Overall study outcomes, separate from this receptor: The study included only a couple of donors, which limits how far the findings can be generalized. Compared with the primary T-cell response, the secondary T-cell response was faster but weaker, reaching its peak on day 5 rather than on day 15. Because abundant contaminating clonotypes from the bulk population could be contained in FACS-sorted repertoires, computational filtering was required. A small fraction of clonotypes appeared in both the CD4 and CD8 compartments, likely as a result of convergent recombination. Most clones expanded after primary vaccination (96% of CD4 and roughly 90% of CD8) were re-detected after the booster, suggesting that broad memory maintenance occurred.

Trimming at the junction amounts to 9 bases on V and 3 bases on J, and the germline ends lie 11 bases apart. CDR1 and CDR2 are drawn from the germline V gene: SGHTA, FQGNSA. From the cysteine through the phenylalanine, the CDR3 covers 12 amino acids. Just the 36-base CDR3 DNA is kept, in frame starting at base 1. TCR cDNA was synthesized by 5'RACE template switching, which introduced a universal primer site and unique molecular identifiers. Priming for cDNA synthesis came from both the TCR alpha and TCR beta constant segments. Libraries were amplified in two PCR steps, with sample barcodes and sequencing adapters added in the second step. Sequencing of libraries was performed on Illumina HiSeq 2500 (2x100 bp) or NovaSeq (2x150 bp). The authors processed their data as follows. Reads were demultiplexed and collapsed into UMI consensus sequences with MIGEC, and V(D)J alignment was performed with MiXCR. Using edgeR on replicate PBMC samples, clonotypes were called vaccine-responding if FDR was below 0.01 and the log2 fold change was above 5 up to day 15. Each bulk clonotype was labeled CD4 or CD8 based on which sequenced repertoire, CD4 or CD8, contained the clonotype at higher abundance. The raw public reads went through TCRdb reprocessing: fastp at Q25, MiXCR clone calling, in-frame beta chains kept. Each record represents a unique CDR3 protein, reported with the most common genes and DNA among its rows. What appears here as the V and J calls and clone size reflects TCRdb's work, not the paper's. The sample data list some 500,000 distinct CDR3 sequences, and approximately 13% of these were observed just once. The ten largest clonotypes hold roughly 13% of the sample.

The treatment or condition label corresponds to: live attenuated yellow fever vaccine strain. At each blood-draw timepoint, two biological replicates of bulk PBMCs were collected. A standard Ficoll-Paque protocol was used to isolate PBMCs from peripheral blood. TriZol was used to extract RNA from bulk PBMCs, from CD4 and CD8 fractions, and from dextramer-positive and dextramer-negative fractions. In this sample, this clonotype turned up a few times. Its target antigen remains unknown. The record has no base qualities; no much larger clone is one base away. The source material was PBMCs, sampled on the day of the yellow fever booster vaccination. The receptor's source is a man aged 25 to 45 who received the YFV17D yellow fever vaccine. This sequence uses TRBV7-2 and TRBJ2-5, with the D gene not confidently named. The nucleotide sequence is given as TGTGCCAGTGGACGGATTAAAGAGACCCAGTACTTC. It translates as CASGRIKETQYF.